A single sample gave rise to the 12 T cell receptor beta chains below, sequenced in a study of cytotoxic CD8 clonotypes in ibrutinib-treated CLL. Libraries were prepared by immunoSEQ multiplex PCR; TCRdb keeps only in-frame clonotypes and omits some of them. Of about 50,000 clones in the sample, roughly 83% were seen once. Source: PBMCs, taken after 24 months of ibrutinib treatment. Every receptor here comes from a human donor with chronic lymphocytic leukemia.

This chain uses TRBV18 with TRBJ2-2; TRBD2 matches 13 bases. V lost 5 bases, J lost 4 bases, and 7 bases stayed unmatched. The CDR3 extends over 17 amino acids. In germline, CDR1 is KGHSH, CDR2 LQKENI. The CDR3 loop reads CASSSWTSGRTTGELFF. The CDR3 DNA sequence: TGTGCCAGCTCATCCTGGACTAGCGGGAGAACCACCGGGGAGCTGTTTTTT.

This clone was detected once. The rearrangement joins TRBV4-1 to TRBJ2-3; weak D call: TRBD2 (6 bases). The germline CDR1 and CDR2 sequences are MGHRA and YSYEKL. The V gene lost 3 bases and the J gene lost 0 bases, with 16 bases spanning the gap. This CDR3 is 17 amino acids long. The CDR3 protein is CASSQGDVSGSTDTQYF. In nucleotides, the CDR3 is TGCGCCAGCAGCCAGGGCGATGTTAGCGGCAGCACAGATACGCAGTATTTT.

This clone was seen only once. The chain uses TRBV5-5 and TRBJ2-2; either TRBD1 or TRBD2 may supply D (6 bases each). The V end lost 1 base, the J end lost 4 bases, and 17 bases lay between the germline ends. The CDR3 runs 17 residues. Germline V gene data show CDR1 as SGHKS and CDR2 as YYEKEE (reference sequence). The CDR3 here is CASSLFVVSGATGELFF. The CDR3 nucleotides are TGTGCCAGCAGCTTGTTTGTCGTTTCGGGGGCCACCGGGGAGCTGTTTTTT.

V gene TRBV25-1 combines with J gene TRBJ1-2; D is perhaps TRBD1 (5 bases). Germline V CDR1 and CDR2: MGHDK, SYGVNS. The CDR3 sequence is 13 residues long. V was pared by 4 bases and J by 8 bases, with 14 bases between. DNA for the CDR3: TGTGCCAGCAGTGTCGGTCAGGGCGGCGGCTACACCTTC. Translated: CASSVGQGGGYTF.

This CDR3 is CASSPGQGASYEQYF. In DNA, the CDR3 is TGTGCCAGCAGCCCGGGACAGGGGGCCAGCTACGAGCAGTACTTC. The chain combines TRBV11-2 with TRBJ2-7, with 12 bases aligning to TRBD1. Per the germline V gene, CDR1 is SGHAT and CDR2 is FQNNGV. The trim removed 5 bases at V and 3 bases at J, leaving 5 bases unmatched. The CDR3 loop spans 15 amino acids.

The gene calls are TRBV7-2 and TRBJ2-1; D is perhaps TRBD1 (5 bases). The CDR3 extends over 14 amino acids. Trimming cost V 3 bases and J 5 bases, with 11 bases left between them. Germline V gene data show CDR1 as SGHTA and CDR2 as FQGNSA. The CDR3 nucleotides read TGTGCCAGCAGCTTTTACAGGTTGAACAATGAGCAGTTCTTC. This gives the protein CASSFYRLNNEQFF.

The chain uses TRBV5-1 and TRBJ2-3, with D hard to call. Trimming removed 7 bases at V and 4 bases at J, with 13 bases between. The CDR3 is 13 amino acids. Germline-derived CDR1 and CDR2 are SGHRS and YFSETQ. The CDR3 loop is CASFQTLADTQYF. DNA for the CDR3: TGCGCCAGCTTTCAGACACTCGCAGATACGCAGTATTTT.

The chain joins TRBV11-2 to TRBJ2-5; D could derive from TRBD1 or TRBD2 (6 bases each). Between the trimmed V and J ends, which lost 2 bases and 1 base, there was a span of 17 bases. The CDR3 totals 17 residues. Looked up from germline, CDR1 is SGHAT and CDR2 is FQNNGV. CDR3 in amino acids: CASSLNFGRGPQETQYF. DNA of the CDR3: TGTGCCAGCAGCTTAAACTTCGGTCGGGGGCCCCAAGAGACCCAGTACTTC.

The chain uses TRBV7-8 and TRBJ1-5, with 7 bases aligning to TRBD1. After removal of 5 bases from V and 4 bases from J, the junction contained 8 bases not matched to a gene. Germline loops: CDR1 SGHVS, CDR2 FQNEAQ. The CDR3 is 15 residues long. The DNA for the CDR3 is TGTGCCAGCAGCGGAGGGGGCGCGGTGAATCAGCCCCAGCATTTT. Translation: CASSGGGAVNQPQHF.

The chain employs TRBV10-3 and TRBJ2-2, with a weak D call TRBD1 (5 bases). The CDR3 extends over 17 amino acids. V lost 10 bases, J lost 7 bases, and 28 bases lay in between. Germline V gives CDR1 ENHRY, CDR2 SYGVKD. CDR3 in amino acids: CATFGAENPRKGGELFF. The CDR3 DNA follows: TGTGCCACCTTTGGGGCAGAAAACCCTCGGAAAGGCGGGGAGCTGTTTTTT.

The genes are TRBV6-6 and TRBJ2-1, with 7 bases that match TRBD2. Germline V gene data show CDR1 as MNHNY and CDR2 as SVGAGI (reference sequence). J lost 8 bases, V lost 6 bases, and 7 bases had no gene match. CDR3 length equals 13 residues. CDR3 bases: TGTGCCAGCAGATTGACTAGCTTGCATGAGCAGTTCTTC. This codes for CASRLTSLHEQFF.

The V gene is TRBV19, the J gene TRBJ2-3, with TRBD2 identical over 8 bases. Per the germline V gene, CDR1 is LNHDA and CDR2 is SQIVND (reference sequence). This CDR3 is 17 amino acids long. With 5 bases clipped from V and 1 base from J, the junction kept 11 bases outside the gene matches. The CDR3 DNA reads TGTGCCAGTAGTTCAACGGCAGCGGGAGTCCGCACAGATACGCAGTATTTT. Amino acids: CASSSTAAGVRTDTQYF.